The rows below give T cell receptor beta chains drawn from one sample of a study of T-cell reconstitution after alpha-beta-depleted transplantation in children. Each CDR3 protein gets one entry after TCRdb re-called the PCR reads with MiXCR. In the table there are about 160,000 distinct CDR3 sequences, more than 9.5% of which are singletons. The sample in question was PBMCs, obtained before TCRalphabeta/CD19-depleted stem cell transplant. Every receptor here comes from a boy under 10 years old with acute myeloid leukemia, due to receive a stem cell transplant. Each CDR3 is given with its conserved first and last residue. A D gene is named only where the DNA matches it firmly. Not every row has a clone size; where given, it reads once, few, many or a size class.

size: many
J: TRBJ2-1
V: TRBV20-1
D: TRBD2
CDR3: CSARDLAGVSYNEQFF
DNA: TGCAGTGCTAGAGACCTAGCGGGAGTTTCTTACAATGAGCAGTTCTTC

size: many
J: TRBJ2-1
V: TRBV12-3/TRBV12-4
D: TRBD2
CDR3: CASRAGGPEFF
DNA: TGTGCCAGCAGGGCGGGGGGGCCGGAGTTCTTC

size: .
J: TRBJ1-3
V: TRBV6-5
D: .
CDR3: CASSYSPSDSWHGSTIYF
DNA: TGTGCCAGCAGTTACTCGCCATCTGACAGCTGGCATGGGAGCACCATATATTTT

size: many
J: TRBJ2-2
V: TRBV29-1
D: .
CDR3: CSVEAETNTGELFF
DNA: TGCAGCGTTGAGGCAGAAACGAACACCGGGGAGCTGTTTTTT

size: many
J: TRBJ2-5
V: TRBV12-3/TRBV12-4
D: TRBD2
CDR3: CASSSGLGETQYF
DNA: TGTGCCAGCAGTTCAGGACTAGGAGAGACCCAGTACTTC

size: .
J: TRBJ1-1
V: TRBV29-1
D: .
CDR3: CSVGEGQAFF
DNA: TGCAGCGTTGGAGAGGGACAAGCTTTCTTT

size: many
J: TRBJ1-6
V: TRBV7-9
D: .
CDR3: CASSNRTEPSGSPLHF
DNA: TGTGCCAGCAGCAATCGGACGGAACCCTCGGGTTCACCCCTCCACTTT

size: many
J: TRBJ2-3
V: TRBV12-3/TRBV12-4
D: .
CDR3: CASTVRDTQYF
DNA: TGTGCCAGCACCGTCCGGGATACGCAGTATTTT

size: many
J: TRBJ1-4
V: TRBV10-3
D: .
CDR3: CAISAVWGLATNEKLFF
DNA: TGTGCCATCAGTGCGGTTTGGGGCCTTGCAACTAATGAAAAACTGTTTTTT

size: many
J: TRBJ2-3
V: TRBV29-1
D: TRBD2
CDR3: CSGGLANTDTQYF
DNA: TGCAGCGGGGGACTAGCGAACACAGATACGCAGTATTTT

size: many
J: TRBJ2-7
V: TRBV19
D: TRBD2
CDR3: CASSILGTSGYEQYF
DNA: TGTGCCAGTAGTATTCTTGGGACTAGCGGCTACGAGCAGTACTTC

size: many
J: TRBJ2-1
V: TRBV20-1
D: TRBD2
CDR3: CSARARRGTSGRSEQFF
DNA: TGCAGTGCTAGAGCCCGTAGGGGGACTAGCGGGAGGAGTGAGCAGTTCTTC

size: many
J: TRBJ1-1
V: TRBV5-1
D: .
CDR3: CASSPGPRITEAFF
DNA: TGCGCCAGCAGCCCAGGACCGAGGATCACTGAAGCTTTCTTT

size: many
J: TRBJ1-1
V: TRBV5-1
D: .
CDR3: CASSLARVNTEAFF
DNA: TGTGCCAGCAGCTTAGCCAGGGTGAACACTGAAGCTTTCTTT

size: once
J: TRBJ1-5
V: TRBV7-2
D: .
CDR3: CASSLGQSLGPQHF
DNA: TGTGCCAGCAGCTTAGGACAGTCGCTTGGGCCCCAGCATTTT

size: many
J: TRBJ1-1
V: TRBV4-1
D: .
CDR3: CASSPFHRDTEAFF
DNA: TGCGCCAGCAGCCCCTTTCACCGGGACACTGAAGCTTTCTTT

size: many
J: TRBJ2-7
V: TRBV10-3
D: TRBD2
CDR3: CATYRLAGEAHEQYF
DNA: TGTGCCACCTACCGCCTAGCGGGAGAAGCCCACGAGCAGTACTTC

size: .
J: TRBJ2-1
V: TRBV10-3
D: TRBD2
CDR3: CAICPAWGGGDPGNEQFF
DNA: TGTGCCATCTGTCCTGCATGGGGGGGAGGGGACCCGGGGAATGAGCAGTTCTTC

size: many
J: TRBJ1-6
V: TRBV4-1
D: .
CDR3: CASSQGFGTPLHF
DNA: TGCGCCAGCAGCCAAGGATTCGGGACACCCCTCCACTTT

size: few
J: TRBJ1-1
V: TRBV19
D: .
CDR3: CASSSYSGEAFF
DNA: TGTGCCAGTAGTTCTTACAGCGGGGAAGCTTTCTTT

size: many
J: TRBJ2-7
V: TRBV6-5
D: .
CDR3: CASSYGTSSYEQYF
DNA: TGTGCCAGCAGTTACGGGACGTCTTCCTACGAGCAGTACTTC

size: many
J: TRBJ2-1
V: TRBV20-1
D: TRBD2
CDR3: CSARGAGVIYNEQFF
DNA: TGCAGTGCTAGAGGAGCGGGGGTTATCTACAATGAGCAGTTCTTC

size: many
J: TRBJ2-2
V: TRBV20-1
D: .
CDR3: CSARDIGAGELFF
DNA: TGCAGTGCTAGAGATATCGGGGCCGGGGAGCTGTTTTTT

size: many
J: TRBJ2-1
V: TRBV30
D: .
CDR3: CAWSRQGNEQFF
DNA: TGTGCCTGGAGTAGGCAGGGTAATGAGCAGTTCTTC

size: many
J: TRBJ1-2
V: TRBV7-9
D: TRBD1
CDR3: CASTGTGTDYGYTF
DNA: TGTGCCAGCACCGGGACAGGGACAGACTATGGCTACACCTTC

size: many
J: TRBJ2-2
V: TRBV12-3/TRBV12-4
D: TRBD2
CDR3: CASRPGLAGETGELFF
DNA: TGTGCCAGCAGGCCGGGACTAGCGGGAGAAACCGGGGAGCTGTTTTTT

size: .
J: TRBJ2-7
V: TRBV7-3
D: .
CDR3: CAGSSGPTYEQYF
DNA: TGTGCCGGCAGCTCGGGGCCCACCTACGAGCAGTACTTC

size: .
J: TRBJ2-3
V: TRBV27
D: TRBD1
CDR3: CASNLGPGTGGQDTQYF
DNA: TGTGCCAGCAACTTAGGCCCCGGGACAGGGGGCCAGGATACGCAGTATTTT

size: many
J: TRBJ2-7
V: TRBV5-1
D: .
CDR3: CASSDPGNSYEQYF
DNA: TGCGCCAGCAGCGACCCCGGGAACTCCTACGAGCAGTACTTC

size: many
J: TRBJ2-7
V: TRBV27
D: .
CDR3: CASSSRDAGNYEQYF
DNA: TGTGCCAGCAGTTCCCGGGACGCAGGCAACTACGAGCAGTACTTC

size: many
J: TRBJ2-3
V: TRBV20-1
D: TRBD2
CDR3: CSAISGGAPDTQYF
DNA: TGCAGTGCTATAAGCGGGGGGGCCCCGGATACGCAGTATTTT

size: many
J: TRBJ1-2
V: TRBV7-9
D: .
CDR3: CASSLEGNGYTF
DNA: TGTGCCAGCAGCTTAGAGGGAAATGGCTACACCTTC

size: many
J: TRBJ1-5
V: TRBV4-1
D: .
CDR3: CASSQDPPGGANQPQHF
DNA: TGCGCCAGCAGCCAAGATCCCCCCGGGGGGGCCAATCAGCCCCAGCATTTT

size: many
J: TRBJ2-2
V: TRBV2
D: TRBD1
CDR3: CASSGQGTGELFF
DNA: TGTGCCAGCAGTGGACAGGGTACCGGGGAGCTGTTTTTT

size: few
J: TRBJ1-4
V: TRBV18
D: .
CDR3: CASSPAPKANEKLFF
DNA: TGTGCCAGCTCCCCCGCACCGAAAGCTAATGAAAAACTGTTTTTT

size: many
J: TRBJ2-3
V: TRBV19
D: .
CDR3: CASSILAGSSDTQYF
DNA: TGTGCCAGTAGTATTTTAGCTGGGTCGTCAGATACGCAGTATTTT

size: many
J: TRBJ1-2
V: TRBV6-1
D: .
CDR3: CASSEAGGYGYTF
DNA: TGTGCCAGCAGTGAAGCAGGCGGCTATGGCTACACCTTC

size: many
J: TRBJ2-7
V: TRBV2
D: TRBD2
CDR3: CASSDVAGGVEQYF
DNA: TGTGCCAGCAGTGATGTAGCGGGAGGGGTTGAGCAGTACTTC

size: many
J: TRBJ1-4
V: TRBV28
D: .
CDR3: CASSSFWGNTTNEKLFF
DNA: TGTGCCAGCAGTTCCTTTTGGGGGAATACAACTAATGAAAAACTGTTTTTT

size: many
J: TRBJ2-3
V: TRBV10-3
D: TRBD1
CDR3: CAIGGKDRGWTDTQYF
DNA: TGTGCCATCGGGGGGAAGGACAGGGGATGGACAGATACGCAGTATTTT

size: many
J: TRBJ1-5
V: TRBV29-1
D: .
CDR3: CSVFTGGNQPQHF
DNA: TGCAGCGTTTTCACGGGGGGCAATCAGCCCCAGCATTTT

size: many
J: TRBJ2-1
V: TRBV5-5
D: TRBD2
CDR3: CASSFYSSGMDEQFF
DNA: TGTGCCAGCAGCTTCTACTCTAGCGGGATGGATGAGCAGTTCTTC

size: .
J: TRBJ2-1
V: TRBV5-1
D: .
CDR3: CASSLEIEGTNEQFF
DNA: TGCGCCAGCAGCTTGGAGATCGAGGGGACAAATGAGCAGTTCTTC